The T cell receptor beta chain under discussion was sequenced for a study of OX40 agonist ivuxolimab in advanced cancers. Study background: Enrolled patients in dose escalation had cancers that were hepatocellular carcinoma, melanoma, renal cell or head and neck cancer. Earlier treatment with anti-PD-1, anti-PD-L1 or anti-CTLA-4 was permitted, and over 35% had received some.

Findings and caveats of the study: CD8+ T cells were the subset that, on average, had more expanded clones than CD4+. Clonal expansion was seen in CD4+ and CD8+ blood T cells by week 6 at 0.1 to 3.0 mg/kg.

Details on this clone: Its matching antigen is unknown.

V was clipped by 0 bases and J by 8 bases; unmatched bases: 11. Per germline, CDR1 MNHEY and CDR2 SVGAGI. The CDR3 contains 16 residues. The repertoire was sequenced with immunoSEQ multiplex PCR; TCRdb's copy has only in-frame clones and lacks some. This table has about 96,000 clones, less than 95% appearing once. The rearrangement uses TRBV6-5 and TRBJ1-2, with 8 positions matching TRBD1. The receptor was isolated from an adult with an advanced solid tumor such as melanoma, head and neck, liver or kidney cancer. Sample: CD4+ or CD8+ T cells sorted from blood, taken in a trial of the OX40 agonist ivuxolimab. This chain's CDR3 is CASSYSSGGAGRGYTF. DNA for the CDR3: TGTGCCAGCAGTTACTCCTCAGGGGGCGCAGGCCGAGGCTACACCTTC.